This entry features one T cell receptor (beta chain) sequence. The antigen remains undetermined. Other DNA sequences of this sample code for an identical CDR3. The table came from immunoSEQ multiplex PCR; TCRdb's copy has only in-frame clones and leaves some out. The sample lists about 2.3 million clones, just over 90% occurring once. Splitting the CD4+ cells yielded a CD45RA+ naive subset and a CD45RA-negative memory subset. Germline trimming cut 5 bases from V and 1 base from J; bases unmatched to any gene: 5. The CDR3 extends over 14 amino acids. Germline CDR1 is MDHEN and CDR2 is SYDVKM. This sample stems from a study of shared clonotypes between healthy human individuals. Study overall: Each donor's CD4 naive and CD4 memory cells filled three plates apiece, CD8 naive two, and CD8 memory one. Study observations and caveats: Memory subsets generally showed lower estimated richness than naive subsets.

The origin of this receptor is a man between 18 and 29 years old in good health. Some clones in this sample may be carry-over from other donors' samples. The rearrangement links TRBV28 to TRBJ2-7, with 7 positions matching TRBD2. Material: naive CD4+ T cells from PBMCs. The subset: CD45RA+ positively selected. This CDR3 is CASSPRGGSYEQYF. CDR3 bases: TGTGCCAGCAGTCCCCGCGGGGGTTCCTACGAGCAGTACTTC.